Below, 21 T cell receptor beta chains from the same sample are listed, as sequenced in a study of T cell repertoires in cytomegalovirus infection. In TCRdb, the reads were re-called with MiXCR into one record per CDR3 protein. Of more than 300,000 distinct CDR3 sequences listed, nearly 35% were seen once; the top ten hold roughly 13%. The antigens these receptors bind are not known. The starting material was cultured PBMCs, obtained from culture after CMV antigen stimulation. Every receptor here comes from a human donor in good health (CMV status not recorded). Some clones in this sample may be carry-over from other donors' samples.

Many counts were recorded for this clonotype. The chain is built from TRBV25-1 and TRBJ2-1; TRBD2 is a possible D gene (7 bases). The germline V gene has CDR1 MGHDK and CDR2 SYGVNS. V dropped 5 bases and J dropped 9 bases, with 11 bases sitting between them. The CDR3 length is 12 residues. The DNA of the CDR3 is TGTGCCAGCAGTTCTAGGGGGGGTGAGCAGTTCTTC. It specifies CASSSRGGEQFF. The variable domain in full, with the rest retrieved from reference TRBV25-1 and TRBJ2-1, is EADIYQTPRYLVIGTGKKITLECSQTMGHDKMYWYQQDPGMELHLIHYSYGVNSTEKGDLSSESTVSRIRTEHFPLTLESARPSHTSQYLCASSSRGGEQFFGPGTRLTVL.

In its sample, this clonotype was seen a few times. This chain connects TRBV12-3 or TRBV12-4 to TRBJ1-1; D not certain. Trimming took 5 bases from V and 7 from J, leaving 5 bases between them. There are 10 residues in the CDR3. CDR3 nucleotide sequence: TGTGCCAGCAGTCTGAATGAAGCTTTCTTT. Its translation is CASSLNEAFF.

The chain couples TRBV28 to TRBJ1-3; D possibly corresponds to TRBD1 (6 bases). V shed 0 bases and J shed 0 bases, with 15 bases lying between them. The CDR3 contains 18 residues. Germline lookup yields CDR1 MDHEN and CDR2 SYDVKM. CDR3 region: CASSLWGRGSFSGNTIYF. DNA for the CDR3: TGTGCCAGCAGTTTATGGGGTAGGGGGTCCTTCTCTGGAAACACCATATATTTT.

There are a few counts of this clonotype. This chain links TRBV5-4 with TRBJ2-1; TRBD2 matches 10 bases. The CDR3 spans 14 residues. J was trimmed by 8 bases and V by 3 bases; bases with no gene match: 5. CDR1 and CDR2 (germline): SGHNT, YYREEE (reference sequence). The DNA of the CDR3 is TGTGCCAGCAGCTCCGGACTAGCGGACGATGAGCAGTTCTTC. Protein: CASSSGLADDEQFF.

V usage is TRBV5-4 and J usage is TRBJ2-3; TRBD1 agrees at 7 bases. After removal of 7 bases from V and 1 base from J, the junction contained 6 bases not matched to a gene. Germline values: CDR1 SGHNT, CDR2 YYREEE (reference sequence). CDR3 length: 14 residues. In nucleotides, the CDR3 is TGTGCCAGCCGGGACAGCGCGGGCACAGATACGCAGTATTTT. Translating gives CASRDSAGTDTQYF.

This chain links TRBV7-2 with TRBJ2-5, with 8 bases matching TRBD1. V trimming: 5 bases; J trimming: 4 bases; junction bases outside the gene matches: 3. Germline V gene lookup returns CDR1 SGHTA and CDR2 FQGNSA. The CDR3 runs to 13 residues. The CDR3 reads CASSHGQGETQYF. CDR3 coding DNA: TGTGCCAGCAGCCATGGACAGGGAGAGACCCAGTACTTC.

This clonotype was observed at least ten times. The rearrangement joins TRBV10-3 to TRBJ1-1; the D is unclear. The length of the CDR3 is 15 residues. V was clipped by 0 bases and J by 3 bases, with 11 bases between them. Germline V lookup: CDR1 ENHRY, CDR2 SYGVKD. The CDR3 nucleotides read TGTGCCATCAGTGAGTCGATTGGTAGGGACACTGAAGCTTTCTTT. Its protein product is CAISESIGRDTEAFF.

V is TRBV6-6 and J is TRBJ2-1; 9 bases align to TRBD2. V shed 6 bases, J shed 7 bases, and the junction held 7 bases outside the gene matches. This CDR3 has 14 residues. The germline V gene encodes CDR1 MNHNY and CDR2 SVGAGI (reference sequence). CDR3 sequence (DNA): TGTGCCAGCAGCCGAGCGGGAGGACAGAATGAGCAGTTCTTC. This encodes CASSRAGGQNEQFF.

The rearrangement joins TRBV2 to TRBJ1-2, with 9 bases matching TRBD1. J lost 7 bases, V lost 6 bases, and 3 bases had no gene match. The CDR3 loop spans 12 amino acids. From germline, CDR1 is SNHLY and CDR2 FYNNEI. CDR3 sequence (DNA): TGTGCCAGCAGCGGGGACAGGGCTGGCTACACCTTC. Protein sequence: CASSGDRAGYTF.

The V call is TRBV4-1, the J call TRBJ1-5, with 7 bases that match TRBD1. The CDR3 consists of 17 residues. V lost 2 bases and J lost 6; bases outside the gene matches: 13. Per germline, CDR1 MGHRA and CDR2 YSYEKL. The CDR3 DNA follows: TGCGCCAGCAGCCAATCACAGACAGGGTCACCTTTTCAGCCCCAGCATTTT. Residues: CASSQSQTGSPFQPQHF.

J is TRBJ2-7 and V is TRBV6-1; the match to TRBD1 covers 9 bases. Germline V gene sequence: CDR1 MNHNS, CDR2 SASEGT. The CDR3 covers 15 residues. The trim removed 6 bases at V and 1 base at J, leaving 7 bases unmatched. CDR3 sequence reads: CASSRLGQGSYEQYV. The CDR3 nucleotides read TGTGCCAGCAGCCGTTTGGGACAGGGTTCCTACGAGCAGTACGTC.

This clonotype was counted between two and nine times. The CDR3 DNA is TGTGCCAGCAGCACAACCTTAGAGGGAGTGGGAGATACGCAGTATTTT. Its protein is CASSTTLEGVGDTQYF. The V call is TRBV7-6, the J call TRBJ2-3; D is perhaps TRBD2 (5 bases). The CDR3 consists of 16 residues. In germline, CDR1 is SGHVS, CDR2 FNYEAQ. The V end lost 5 bases, the J end lost 5 bases, and 20 bases lay between the germline ends.

J is TRBJ2-3 and V is TRBV3-1; 10 bases fit TRBD2. The CDR3 extends over 17 amino acids. The trim removed 4 bases at V and 7 bases at J, leaving 14 bases unmatched. The germline gives CDR1 LGHDT, CDR2 YNNKEL (reference sequence). This CDR3 is CASSLSHSGRRKNTQYF. CDR3 nucleotide sequence: TGTGCCAGCAGCCTATCCCATAGCGGGAGGAGGAAGAATACGCAGTATTTT.

In this sample, this clonotype turned up a few times. V and J are TRBV7-9 and TRBJ2-3; D call uncertain. Trimming stripped 2 bases from V and 2 bases from J, with 8 bases between. This CDR3 comprises 14 residues. From germline, CDR1 is SEHNR and CDR2 FQNEAQ (reference sequence). The DNA of the CDR3 is TGTGCCAGCAGCTTAAGGGTGCTCACAGATACGCAGTATTTT. Its translation: CASSLRVLTDTQYF.

V usage is TRBV23-1 and J usage is TRBJ1-5, with D possibly TRBD1 on 6 matching bases. TRBV23-1 is treated as an ORF (open reading frame) with a function not yet certain. Trimming stripped 3 bases from V and 5 bases from J, with 11 bases between. The CDR3 length is 14 residues. In nucleotides, the CDR3 is TGCGCCAGCAGTCAGCCGGGGGCCCATCAGCCCCAGCATTTT. This encodes CASSQPGAHQPQHF.

This clonotype was seen at least ten times. The chain couples TRBV7-2 to TRBJ2-7; 9 positions agree with TRBD2. V was clipped by 1 base and J by 5 bases; unmatched bases: 3. CDR1 and CDR2 (germline): SGHTA, FQGNSA. The length of the CDR3 is 14 residues. The CDR3 sequence: CASSLGVAGDEQYF. CDR3 DNA sequence: TGTGCCAGCAGCTTAGGTGTAGCGGGAGACGAGCAGTACTTC.

This clonotype was recorded a few times. V usage is TRBV6-2 or TRBV6-3 and J usage is TRBJ1-2; TRBD1 agrees at 8 bases. V gave up 6 bases and J gave up 7 bases; unmatched junction bases: 10. This CDR3 is 14 amino acids long. Germline V lookup: CDR1 MNHEY, CDR2 SVGEGT. CDR3 protein: CASSIRGLESGYTF. The CDR3 bases are TGTGCCAGCAGCATCAGGGGGCTTGAGAGTGGCTACACCTTC.

The rearrangement joins TRBV25-1 to TRBJ2-1, with TRBD1 matching over 9 bases. The CDR3 extends over 13 amino acids. Losses at the gene ends were 4 bases for V and 7 bases for J; bases not matched to a gene: 2. Germline assignment: CDR1 MGHDK and CDR2 SYGVNS. The CDR3 DNA reads TGTGCCAGCAGTGGGGACAGGGTAAATGAGCAGTTCTTC. Translated, it gives CASSGDRVNEQFF.

This clonotype was detected only a few times. The gene calls are TRBV7-2 and TRBJ1-6; possible D gene TRBD1, 6 bases. Trimming removed 5 bases from V and 12 bases from J, with 23 bases in between. This CDR3 has 16 amino acids. Germline V gene sequence: CDR1 SGHTA, CDR2 FQGNSA. For the CDR3, the DNA is TGTGCCAGCAGCCCCCCAAAGTTTCAGGGAGGGGGACCCCTCCACTTT. Translation gives CASSPPKFQGGGPLHF.

The V call is TRBV7-2, the J call TRBJ2-7, with no clear D. The CDR3 runs to 14 residues. Germline V lookup: CDR1 SGHTA, CDR2 FQGNSA. V was shortened by 5 bases and J by 4 bases, with 15 bases between the two germline ends. CDR3 amino acids: CASSHTGRVYEQYF. The CDR3 DNA follows: TGTGCCAGCAGCCACACCGGCCGGGTTTACGAGCAGTACTTC. The variable domain in full, completed from reference TRBV7-2 and TRBJ2-7, reads GAGVSQSPSNKVTEKGKDVELRCDPISGHTALYWYRQSLGQGLEFLIYFQGNSAPDKSGLPSDRFSAERTGGSVSTLTIQRTQQEDSAVYLCASSHTGRVYEQYFGPGTRLTVT.

The V call is TRBV28, the J call TRBJ1-2; 7 positions match TRBD1. This CDR3 comprises 12 residues. V gave up 4 bases and J gave up 7 bases; unmatched junction bases: 3. CDR1 is MDHEN and CDR2 is SYDVKM in the germline V gene. The CDR3 coding sequence is TGTGCCAGCAGTTCGGACAGGCCTGGCTACACCTTC. It codes for CASSSDRPGYTF.